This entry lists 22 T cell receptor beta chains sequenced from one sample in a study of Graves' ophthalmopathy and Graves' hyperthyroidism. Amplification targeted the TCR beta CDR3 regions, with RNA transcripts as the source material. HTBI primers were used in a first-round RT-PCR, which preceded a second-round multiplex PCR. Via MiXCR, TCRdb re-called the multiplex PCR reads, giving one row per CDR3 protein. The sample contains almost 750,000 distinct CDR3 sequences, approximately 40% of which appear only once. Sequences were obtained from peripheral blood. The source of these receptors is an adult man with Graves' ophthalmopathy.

The CDR3 spells CSVNFYSSGGREQFF. CDR3 DNA sequence: TGCAGTGTCAACTTTTACTCTAGCGGGGGGCGGGAGCAGTTCTTC. The chain uses TRBV20-1 and TRBJ2-7, with 11 bases matching TRBD2. The end of the DNA aligns better with TRBJ2-1, so the J call may be wrong. CDR3 length: 15 amino acids. Germline CDR1 DFQATT, CDR2 SNEGSKA (reference sequence).

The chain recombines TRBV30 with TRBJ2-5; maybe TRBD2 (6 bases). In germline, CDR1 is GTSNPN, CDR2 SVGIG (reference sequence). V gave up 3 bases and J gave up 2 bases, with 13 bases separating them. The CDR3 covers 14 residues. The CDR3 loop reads CAWRASGRQETQYF. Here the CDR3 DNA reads TGTGCCTGGAGAGCCAGCGGGCGGCAAGAGACCCAGTACTTC.

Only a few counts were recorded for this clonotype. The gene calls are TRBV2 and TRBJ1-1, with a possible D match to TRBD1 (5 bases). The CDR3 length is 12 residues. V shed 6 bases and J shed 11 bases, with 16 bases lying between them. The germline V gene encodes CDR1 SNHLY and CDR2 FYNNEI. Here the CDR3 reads CASSQGAGAAFF. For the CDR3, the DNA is TGTGCCAGCAGCCAAGGGGCGGGTGCGGCTTTCTTT.

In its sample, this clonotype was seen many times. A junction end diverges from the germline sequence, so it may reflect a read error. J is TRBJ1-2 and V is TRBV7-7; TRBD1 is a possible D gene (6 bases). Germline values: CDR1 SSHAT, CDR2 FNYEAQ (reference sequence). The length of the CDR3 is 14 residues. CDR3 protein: CASSFTGKYYGYTF. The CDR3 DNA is TGTGCTAGCAGCTTTACAGGGAAATACTATGGCTACACCTTC.

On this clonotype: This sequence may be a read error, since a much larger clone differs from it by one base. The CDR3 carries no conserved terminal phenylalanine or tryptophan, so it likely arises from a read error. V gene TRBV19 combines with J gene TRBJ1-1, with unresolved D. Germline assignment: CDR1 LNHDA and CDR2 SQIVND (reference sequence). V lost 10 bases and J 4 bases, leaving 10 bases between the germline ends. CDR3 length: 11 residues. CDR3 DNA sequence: TGTGCCACGAGGCTGAGCACTGAAGCTTTCCTT. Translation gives CATRLSTEAFL.

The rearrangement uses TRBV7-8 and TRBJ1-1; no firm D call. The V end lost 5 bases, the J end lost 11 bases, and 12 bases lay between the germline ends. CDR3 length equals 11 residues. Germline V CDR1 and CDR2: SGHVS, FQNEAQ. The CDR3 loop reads CASSQDQEAFF. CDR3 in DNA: TGTGCCAGCAGCCAAGATCAGGAGGCTTTCTTT.

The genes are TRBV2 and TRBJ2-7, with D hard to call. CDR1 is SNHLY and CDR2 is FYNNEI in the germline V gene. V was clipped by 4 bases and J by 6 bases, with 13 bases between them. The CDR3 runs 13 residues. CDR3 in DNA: TGTGCCAGCAGTGCCATAGGTCCAGGCGAGCAGTACTTC. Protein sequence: CASSAIGPGEQYF.

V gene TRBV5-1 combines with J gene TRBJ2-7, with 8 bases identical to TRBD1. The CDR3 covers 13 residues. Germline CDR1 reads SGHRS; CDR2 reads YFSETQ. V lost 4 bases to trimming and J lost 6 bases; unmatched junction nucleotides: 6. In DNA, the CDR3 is TGCGCCAGCAGCCATGGGACAGGCCGCGAGCAGTACTTC. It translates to CASSHGTGREQYF.

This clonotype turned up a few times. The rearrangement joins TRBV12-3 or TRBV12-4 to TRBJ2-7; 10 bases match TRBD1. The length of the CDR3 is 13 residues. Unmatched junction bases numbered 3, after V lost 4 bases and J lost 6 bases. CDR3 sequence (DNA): TGTGCCAGCAGTTCGACAGGGGGCGGCGAGCAGTACTTC. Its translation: CASSSTGGGEQYF.

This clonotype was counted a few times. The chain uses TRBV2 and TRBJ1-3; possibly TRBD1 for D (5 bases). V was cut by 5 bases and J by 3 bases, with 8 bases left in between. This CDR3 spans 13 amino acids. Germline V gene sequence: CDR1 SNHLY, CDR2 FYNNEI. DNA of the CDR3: TGTGCCAGCAGTCGACAGAATGGAAACACCATATATTTT. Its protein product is CASSRQNGNTIYF.

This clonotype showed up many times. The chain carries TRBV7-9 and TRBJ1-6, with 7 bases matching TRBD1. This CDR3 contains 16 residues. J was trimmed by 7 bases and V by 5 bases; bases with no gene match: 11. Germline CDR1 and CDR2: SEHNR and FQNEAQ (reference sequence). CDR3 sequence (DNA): TGTGCCAGCAGCCCCAGACCGACAGGGACCAATTCACCCCTCCACTTT. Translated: CASSPRPTGTNSPLHF.

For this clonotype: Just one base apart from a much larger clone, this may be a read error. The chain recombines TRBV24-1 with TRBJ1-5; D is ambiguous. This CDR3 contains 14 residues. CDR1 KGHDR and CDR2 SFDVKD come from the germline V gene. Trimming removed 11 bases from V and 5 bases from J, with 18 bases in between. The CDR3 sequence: CASCSLHLDQPQHF. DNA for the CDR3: TGTGCCAGCTGTTCGCTCCACTTGGATCAGCCCCAGCATTTT.

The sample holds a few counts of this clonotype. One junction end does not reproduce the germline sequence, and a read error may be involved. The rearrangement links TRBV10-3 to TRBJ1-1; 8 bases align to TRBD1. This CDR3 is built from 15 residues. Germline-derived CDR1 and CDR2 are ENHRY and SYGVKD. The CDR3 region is CASSYSGGVGTEAFF. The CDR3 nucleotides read TGTGCCAGCAGTTATTCAGGGGGCGTTGGGACTGAAGCTTTCTTT.

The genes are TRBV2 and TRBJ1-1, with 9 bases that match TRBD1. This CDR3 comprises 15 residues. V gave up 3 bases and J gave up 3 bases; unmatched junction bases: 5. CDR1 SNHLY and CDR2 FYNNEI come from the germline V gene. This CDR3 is CASSERQGGYTEAFF. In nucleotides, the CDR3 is TGTGCCAGCAGTGAGAGACAGGGGGGGTACACTGAAGCTTTCTTT.

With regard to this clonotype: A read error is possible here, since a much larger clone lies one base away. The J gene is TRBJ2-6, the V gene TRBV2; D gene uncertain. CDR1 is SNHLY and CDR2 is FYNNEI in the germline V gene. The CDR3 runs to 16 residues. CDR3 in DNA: TGTGTCAGCAGTGGCCGACACCTCTCTGGGGCCAACGTCCTGACTTTC. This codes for CVSSGRHLSGANVLTF.

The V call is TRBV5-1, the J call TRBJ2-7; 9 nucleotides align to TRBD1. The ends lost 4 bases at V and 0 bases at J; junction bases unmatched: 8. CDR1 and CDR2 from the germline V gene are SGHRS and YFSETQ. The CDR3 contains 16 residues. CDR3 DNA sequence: TGCGCCAGCAGCGAGGGACAGGGCCCGTCCTCCTACGAGCAGTACTTC. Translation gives CASSEGQGPSSYEQYF.

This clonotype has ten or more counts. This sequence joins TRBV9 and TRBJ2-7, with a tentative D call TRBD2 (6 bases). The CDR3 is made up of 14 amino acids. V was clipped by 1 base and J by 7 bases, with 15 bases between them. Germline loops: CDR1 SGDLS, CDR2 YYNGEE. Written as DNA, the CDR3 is TGTGCCAGCAGCGTATTTGCGGACCGGGGGGAGCAGTACTTC. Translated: CASSVFADRGEQYF. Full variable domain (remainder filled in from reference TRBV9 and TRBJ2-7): DSGVTQTPKHLITATGQRVTLRCSPRSGDLSVYWYQQSLDQGLQFLIQYYNGEERAKGNILERFSAQQFPDLHSELNLSSLELGDSALYFCASSVFADRGEQYFGPGTRLTVT.

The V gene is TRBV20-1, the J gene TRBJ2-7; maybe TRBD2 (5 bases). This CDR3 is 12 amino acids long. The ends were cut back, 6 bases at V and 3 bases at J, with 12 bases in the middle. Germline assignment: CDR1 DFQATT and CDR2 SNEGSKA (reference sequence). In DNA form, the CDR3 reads TGCAGTGCAAGGGTTGAGGGCTACGAGCAGTACTTC. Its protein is CSARVEGYEQYF.

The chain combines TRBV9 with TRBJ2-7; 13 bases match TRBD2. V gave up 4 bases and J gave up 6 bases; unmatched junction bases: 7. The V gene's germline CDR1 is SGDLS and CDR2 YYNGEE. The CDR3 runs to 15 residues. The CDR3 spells CASSHGLAGDSEQYF. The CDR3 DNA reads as TGTGCCAGCAGCCACGGACTAGCGGGGGATAGCGAGCAGTACTTC.

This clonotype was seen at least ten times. The CDR3 here is CASTRTATNEKLFF. The CDR3 DNA reads as TGTGCCAGCACCAGGACAGCAACTAATGAAAAACTGTTTTTT. The V gene is TRBV7-2, the J gene TRBJ1-4; D might be TRBD1 (6 bases). From germline, CDR1 is SGHTA and CDR2 FQGNSA. The CDR3 loop spans 14 amino acids. V was clipped by 7 bases and J by 0 bases, with 9 bases between them.

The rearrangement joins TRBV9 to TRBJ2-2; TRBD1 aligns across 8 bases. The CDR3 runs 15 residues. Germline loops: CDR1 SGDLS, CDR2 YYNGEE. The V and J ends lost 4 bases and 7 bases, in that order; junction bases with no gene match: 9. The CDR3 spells CASSKTGGVIGELFF. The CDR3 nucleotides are TGTGCCAGCAGCAAAACAGGGGGTGTAATCGGGGAGCTGTTTTTT.

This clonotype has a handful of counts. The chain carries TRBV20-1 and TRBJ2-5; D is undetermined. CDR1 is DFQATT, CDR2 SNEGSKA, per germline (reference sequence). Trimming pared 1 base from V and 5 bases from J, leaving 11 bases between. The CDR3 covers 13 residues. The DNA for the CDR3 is TGCAGTGCTAGAGTATCGCAGAGGGAGACCCAGTACTTC. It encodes CSARVSQRETQYF.